This T cell receptor beta chain was sequenced in a study of T cell repertoires in cytomegalovirus infection. About the study: A matching HLA type, together with CMV infection, was signaled by public TCR beta signatures. Study results and caveats: In two of eight donors, the top clonotype was HLA-C-restricted CMV-specific. Individuals carrying CMV plus the relevant HLA were identified by cumulative frequency of public TCR beta families.

This clonotype was seen ten or more times. Its target is not known. TCRdb called the reads again in MiXCR, with one record for every CDR3 protein. Among roughly 280,000 distinct CDR3 sequences listed, roughly an eighth were seen once. The CDR3 spans 12 residues. V was pared by 1 base and J by 7 bases, with 7 bases between. This TCR came from a human donor in good health (CMV status not recorded). Some clones in this sample may be carry-over from other donors' samples. The source material was PBMCs. The chain combines TRBV12-3 or TRBV12-4 with TRBJ1-2, with unresolved D. The CDR3 reads CASSLGEGGYTF. The CDR3 nucleotides are TGTGCCAGCAGTTTAGGGGAAGGTGGCTACACCTTC.